One T cell receptor (beta chain) is described in this entry. Its antigen is not known. This entry is derived from a study of cytomegalovirus exposure and HLA in healthy donors. Study-wide points: For cytomegalovirus status, the classifier reportedly gave diagnoses with high specificity and sensitivity. TCR clusters originating in the first cohort tended to co-occur in the 120 validation repertoires, according to a later analysis. In vitro experiments confirmed that a few CMV-associated chains were specific for CMV antigens. Rare sequences made up most TCRs, while some public TCRs were found in many donors.

Germline-derived CDR1 and CDR2 are SGHTA and FQGNSA. This CDR3 spans 17 amino acids. Trimming removed 7 bases from V and 5 bases from J; junction bases left unmatched: 12. The repertoire was sequenced with immunoSEQ multiplex PCR; TCRdb's copy has only in-frame clones and lacks some. The profile shows approximately 220,000 clones, approximately 83% of them singletons. The V gene is TRBV7-2, the J gene TRBJ2-5; 14 positions agree with TRBD2. The clonotype comes from a woman aged 25 to 39 in good health and CMV-seropositive. The specimen sequenced was PBMCs. The CDR3 DNA reads TGTGCCAGCACCCCGGGACTAGCGGGAGTAAGGTGGGAGACCCAGTACTTC. Translation: CASTPGLAGVRWETQYF.